This T cell receptor (beta chain) was recovered during a study of OX40 agonist ivuxolimab in advanced cancers. Study-wide results and caveats: Circulating CD4+ and CD8+ T cells showed clonal expansion by week 6 at 0.1 to 3.0 mg/kg.

On cycle 4 day 1 and cycle 7 day 1, as well as at baseline, blood was sampled. Germline trimming cut 6 bases from V and 9 bases from J; bases unmatched to any gene: 16. Germline V gene lookup returns CDR1 MRHNA and CDR2 SNTAGT. The CDR3 consists of 16 residues. The assay was immunoSEQ multiplex PCR, and TCRdb's table has in-frame clones only and misses some. Here the sample spans tens of thousands of clones, 88% being singletons. This clone was detected only once. Its antigen is still unknown. The clonotype was recovered from an adult with an advanced solid tumor such as melanoma, head and neck, liver or kidney cancer. The material was CD4+ or CD8+ T cells sorted from blood, obtained in a trial of the OX40 agonist ivuxolimab. The chain recombines TRBV6-4 with TRBJ2-1; 8 bases align to TRBD2. CDR3 sequence: CASSPAGTSRKGEQFF. CDR3 sequence (DNA): TGTGCCAGCAGCCCCGCCGGGACTAGTAGAAAGGGTGAGCAGTTCTTC.